Each of the 30 T cell receptor beta chains below was sequenced from the same sample in a study of neurological immune-mediated disorders (dated by TCRdb to about 2019). Library construction relied on 5' RACE. Instrument used: Illumina HiSeq 2500. TCRdb ran its own pipeline on the public reads, namely fastp trimming at Q25 and MiXCR clone calling, and kept in-frame beta chains. CDR3 protein duplicates are merged, each entry listing the most common genes and DNA. This sample holds approximately 37,000 distinct CDR3 sequences; roughly 3.8% were observed only once. More than 2% of the sample goes to the ten largest clones. Sample: PBMCs. These TCRs come from a man aged 30 to 45 with multiple sclerosis.

This clonotype has ten or more counts. The chain has TRBV6-6 and TRBJ2-3; a possible D gene is TRBD2 (6 bases). Germline CDR1 MNHNY, CDR2 SVGAGI (reference sequence). The CDR3 loop spans 13 amino acids. V lost 2 bases to trimming and J lost 3 bases, with 6 bases between them. The CDR3 DNA sequence: TGTGCCAGCAGTTACGGGGGGACAGATACGCAGTATTTT. This sequence encodes CASSYGGTDTQYF.

This clonotype was observed at least ten times. The rearrangement uses TRBV5-1 and TRBJ1-2, with 9 bases that match TRBD1. Looked up from germline, CDR1 is SGHRS and CDR2 is YFSETQ. V was clipped by 2 bases and J by 6 bases; unmatched bases: 5. The CDR3 has 14 residues. The CDR3: CASSFPGQGHGYTF. The CDR3 DNA is TGCGCCAGCAGCTTCCCGGGACAGGGCCATGGCTACACCTTC.

There are many counts of this clonotype. The V gene is TRBV12-3 or TRBV12-4, the J gene TRBJ1-2; 7 positions match TRBD1. The CDR3 totals 15 residues. The V segment lost 5 bases and the J segment 2 bases; nucleotides outside the gene matches: 8. Here the CDR3 reads CASSPFGQANYGYTF. The CDR3 DNA is TGTGCCAGCAGTCCCTTCGGACAGGCCAACTATGGCTACACCTTC.

This clonotype has at least ten counts. The V call is TRBV20-1, the J call TRBJ1-1; D perhaps matches TRBD1 (5 bases). Per the germline V gene, CDR1 is DFQATT and CDR2 is SNEGSKA (reference sequence). Trimming shortened V by 4 bases and J by 7 bases, and 16 bases separated the two germline ends. The CDR3 runs to 13 residues. CDR3 amino acids: CSATQGASSEAFF. Written as DNA, the CDR3 is TGCAGTGCTACCCAGGGAGCGTCGAGTGAAGCTTTCTTT.

Many counts were recorded for this clonotype. The chain couples TRBV7-8 to TRBJ1-1; unclear D gene. The V end was cut by 4 bases, the J end by 0 bases, with 15 bases between. Germline V gives CDR1 SGHVS, CDR2 FQNEAQ. The CDR3 has 16 amino acids. CDR3: CASSSSGRMVNTEAFF. The CDR3 bases are TGTGCCAGCAGCTCCAGTGGGAGGATGGTGAACACTGAAGCTTTCTTT.

Sample share makes this clonotype medium-sized (0.01 to 0.1%). The chain employs TRBV20-1 and TRBJ2-5; perhaps TRBD1 as D (6 bases). The V end lost 0 bases, the J end lost 6 bases, and 14 bases lay between the germline ends. The CDR3 runs to 14 residues. The germline gives CDR1 DFQATT, CDR2 SNEGSKA (reference sequence). CDR3 loop: CSARDTGQRQTQYF. The CDR3 DNA reads as TGCAGTGCTAGAGATACCGGACAGAGACAGACCCAGTACTTC.

This clonotype was found many times. The chain has TRBV5-1 and TRBJ2-1; D perhaps matches TRBD2 (6 bases). The CDR3 sequence is 16 residues long. In germline, CDR1 is SGHRS, CDR2 YFSETQ. Between the trimmed V and J ends, which lost 1 base and 2 bases, there was a span of 13 bases. CDR3 DNA: TGCGCCAGCAGCTTGATTCCGGGGGAAACCTACAATGAGCAGTTCTTC. This codes for CASSLIPGETYNEQFF.

The V call is TRBV7-9, the J call TRBJ1-1; 7 bases line up with TRBD1. The CDR3 is 13 residues long. With V trimmed by 6 bases and J by 3 bases, 4 bases remained unmatched. From germline, CDR1 is SEHNR and CDR2 FQNEAQ (reference sequence). The DNA for the CDR3 is TGTGCCAGCAGGTCGGGACAGTACACTGAAGCTTTCTTT. Its protein product is CASRSGQYTEAFF. The full variable domain, with the rest looked up from reference TRBV7-9 and TRBJ1-1, is DTGVSQNPRHKITKRGQNVTFRCDPISEHNRLYWYRQTLGQGPEFLTYFQNEAQLEKSRLLSDRFSAERPKGSFSTLEIQRTEQGDSAMYLCASRSGQYTEAFFGQGTRLTVV.

This clonotype was detected ten times or more. The junction and the germline gene differ at one end; a read error may be behind it. This chain joins TRBV6-2 or TRBV6-3 and TRBJ1-6; 10 bases align to TRBD1. Germline loops: CDR1 MNHEY, CDR2 SVGEGT. The CDR3 runs 15 residues. The CDR3 protein is CASSSETGGGTPLNF. CDR3 bases: TGTGCCAGCAGTTCGGAGACAGGGGGCGGAACACCCCTCAACTTT.

The chain links TRBV7-3 to TRBJ2-2; the D call may be TRBD1 or TRBD2 (5 bases each). V lost 8 bases to trimming and J lost 5 bases, with 9 bases between them. In germline, CDR1 is SGHTA, CDR2 FQGTGA. The CDR3 loop spans 12 amino acids. The CDR3 DNA reads as TGTGCCAGCGGGGGTGCGACCGGGGAGCTGTTTTTT. It is translated as CASGGATGELFF.

This clonotype came up many times. The chain has TRBV24-1 and TRBJ1-2, with a weak D call TRBD1 (6 bases). V was trimmed by 4 bases and J by 8 bases, leaving 16 bases between them. The CDR3 runs to 14 residues. The germline V gene encodes CDR1 KGHDR and CDR2 SFDVKD. CDR3 sequence: CATSDPGQFKGYTF. DNA of the CDR3: TGTGCCACCAGTGACCCAGGACAGTTTAAGGGCTACACCTTC.

This clonotype was seen many times. CDR3 nucleotide sequence: TGTGCCAGCAGTTACGCCCCCCGAGAGCAGTTCTTC. It encodes CASSYAPREQFF. The chain links TRBV6-2 or TRBV6-3 to TRBJ2-1, with D unclear. CDR1 MNHEY and CDR2 SVGEGT come from the germline V gene. The CDR3 runs 12 residues. The germline V and J ends were trimmed by 2 bases and 10 bases, with 9 bases remaining between them.

Concerning this clonotype: An end of the junction differs from the germline gene, which may be a read error. The chain joins TRBV6-5 to TRBJ1-4; D perhaps matches TRBD1 (5 bases). The V gene's germline CDR1 is MNHEY and CDR2 SVGAGI. CDR3 length equals 15 residues. The CDR3 region has the DNA TGTGCCAGCAGTTACTCTTCAGGGTTGGAGGAAAGACTGTTTTTT. The encoded protein is CASSYSSGLEERLFF.

This clonotype was counted a few times. This could be a read error, since a much larger clone is one nucleotide away. The rearrangement links TRBV27 to TRBJ2-7; D uncertain. Trimming pared 3 bases from V and 0 bases from J, leaving 9 bases between. The CDR3 consists of 14 residues. Looked up from germline, CDR1 is MNHEY and CDR2 is SMNVEV (reference sequence). CDR3 bases: TGTGCCAGCAGTTTTATAGGTAGCTCCTACGAGCAGTACTTC. Protein sequence: CASSFIGSSYEQYF.

This clonotype is labeled as medium-sized. This chain uses TRBV29-1 with TRBJ2-1, with 14 bases aligning to TRBD2. J lost 0 bases, V lost 6 bases, and 7 bases had no gene match. Germline V CDR1 and CDR2: SQVTM, ANQGSEA. The length of the CDR3 is 17 residues. In nucleotides, the CDR3 is TGCAGCGTGCCTGGGACTAGCGGGGGATACTCCTACAATGAGCAGTTCTTC. Its translation is CSVPGTSGGYSYNEQFF.

This clonotype was observed many times. This chain links TRBV11-1 with TRBJ2-5; no reliable D call. This CDR3 is built from 15 residues. The germline V gene has CDR1 SGHAT and CDR2 FQDESV (reference sequence). V lost 7 bases and J lost 0, with 15 bases in between. CDR3 residues: CASNQEKIYQETQYF. CDR3 coding DNA: TGTGCCAGCAACCAGGAGAAGATATACCAAGAGACCCAGTACTTC.

This clonotype has a count of ten or more. The V and J genes are TRBV9 and TRBJ2-6; weak D call: TRBD2 (7 bases). V lost 0 bases, J lost 2 bases, and 12 bases lay in between. The CDR3 length is 17 residues. Germline V CDR1 and CDR2: SGDLS, YYNGEE. CDR3: CASSVVWGGTGANVLTF. The CDR3 nucleotides read TGTGCCAGCAGCGTAGTGTGGGGGGGCACTGGGGCCAACGTCCTGACTTTC.

This clonotype showed up many times. The rearrangement joins TRBV24-1 to TRBJ1-5, with 7 bases identical to TRBD1. Germline CDR1 KGHDR, CDR2 SFDVKD. Trimming removed 4 bases from V and 4 bases from J; junction bases left unmatched: 6. The CDR3 is 15 residues long. The CDR3 DNA reads TGTGCCACCAGTGAGGGGGGACAGCTTAATCAGCCCCAGCATTTT. As protein: CATSEGGQLNQPQHF.

This clonotype was recorded many times. The rearrangement links TRBV9 to TRBJ1-2; maybe TRBD1 (6 bases). The germline V and J ends were trimmed by 3 bases and 3 bases, with 27 bases remaining between them. Germline V CDR1 and CDR2: SGDLS, YYNGEE. The CDR3 has 19 amino acids. CDR3 residues: CASSAKQYPGHQRDYGYTF. CDR3 DNA sequence: TGTGCCAGCAGCGCGAAGCAATATCCGGGACACCAAAGGGACTATGGCTACACCTTC.

This clonotype came up many times. The V gene is TRBV6-5, the J gene TRBJ2-3; D is perhaps TRBD2 (6 bases). The CDR3 runs to 15 residues. The germline V gene encodes CDR1 MNHEY and CDR2 SVGAGI. V was shortened by 0 bases and J by 2 bases, with 9 bases between the two germline ends. The CDR3 is CASSYSAGNTDTQYF. Written as DNA, the CDR3 is TGTGCCAGCAGTTACTCGGCGGGGAACACAGATACGCAGTATTTT.

This clonotype was counted at least ten times. The J gene is TRBJ1-2, the V gene TRBV20-1; D may be TRBD1 (5 bases). Germline lookup yields CDR1 DFQATT and CDR2 SNEGSKA (reference sequence). The CDR3 totals 13 residues. Trimming stripped 5 bases from V and 6 bases from J, with 16 bases between. The DNA for the CDR3 is TGCAGTGCTCCTCGGCAGGGCTACGATGGCTACACCTTC. Protein sequence: CSAPRQGYDGYTF.

Comments on this clonotype: A read error may explain this, as a much larger clone is one base away. The conserved closing phenylalanine or tryptophan is absent in this CDR3, likely reflecting a read error. The chain links TRBV9 to TRBJ1-2; perhaps TRBD1 as D (5 bases). The CDR3 contains 15 residues. Trimming left V 0 bases short and J 4 bases short, with 13 bases between. CDR1 is SGDLS, CDR2 YYNGEE, per germline. The CDR3 DNA sequence: TGTGCCAGCAGCGTAGGGGTGACAGCCACCTATGGCTACACCTAC. Translated, it gives CASSVGVTATYGYTY.

This clonotype was seen repeatedly, ten times or more. The rearrangement joins TRBV12-3 or TRBV12-4 to TRBJ2-1; D possibly uses TRBD1 or TRBD2 (5 bases each). V was pared by 6 bases and J by 7 bases, with 19 bases between. The CDR3 loop spans 15 amino acids. CDR3 in amino acids: CASRRNVGVLNEQFF. The CDR3 region has the DNA TGTGCCAGCAGAAGAAACGTGGGGGTTTTGAATGAGCAGTTCTTC.

V gene TRBV12-3 or TRBV12-4 combines with J gene TRBJ1-2; TRBD1 might be the D (5 bases). The CDR3 has 17 amino acids. V was pared by 3 bases and J by 5 bases, with 22 bases between. The CDR3 loop is CASSFHLGGKVEYGYTF. CDR3 DNA: TGTGCCAGCAGTTTTCACCTCGGGGGGAAAGTAGAATATGGCTACACCTTC.

This clonotype was observed at least ten times. The chain combines TRBV27 with TRBJ1-1; D is undetermined. Germline values: CDR1 MNHEY, CDR2 SMNVEV (reference sequence). V lost 3 bases and J 10 bases, leaving 15 bases between the germline ends. This CDR3 has 13 residues. The CDR3 protein is CASSLKGEGRAFF. CDR3 DNA: TGTGCCAGCAGTTTGAAGGGAGAAGGTCGAGCTTTCTTT.

This clonotype was found many times. This chain links TRBV20-1 with TRBJ2-3; D perhaps matches TRBD2 (5 bases). Germline lookup yields CDR1 DFQATT and CDR2 SNEGSKA (reference sequence). CDR3 length: 11 residues. V gave up 6 bases and J gave up 3 bases, with 7 bases separating them. The CDR3 DNA follows: TGCAGTGCGAGGAGGACAGATACGCAGTATTTT. It is translated as CSARRTDTQYF.

This clonotype was seen at least ten times. The J gene is TRBJ1-2, the V gene TRBV6-2 or TRBV6-3; D remains ambiguous. From germline, CDR1 is MNHEY and CDR2 SVGEGT. Trimming pared 0 bases from V and 8 bases from J, leaving 13 bases between. The CDR3 spans 14 residues. CDR3 in DNA: TGTGCCAGCAGTTACTCTGGACCTCGGAACGGCTACACCTTC. It specifies CASSYSGPRNGYTF.

This clonotype was counted many times. The V call is TRBV27, the J call TRBJ1-1; tentative D call: TRBD1 (5 bases). Per the germline V gene, CDR1 is MNHEY and CDR2 is SMNVEV (reference sequence). The CDR3 spans 13 residues. V lost 4 bases, J lost 9 bases, and 15 bases lay in between. Here the CDR3 DNA reads TGTGCCAGCAGTTGGGGGGAGCGCCAAAAAGCTTTCTTT. This encodes CASSWGERQKAFF.

This clonotype was counted ten times or more. V usage is TRBV10-3 and J usage is TRBJ1-5; TRBD1 might be the D (6 bases). The CDR3 has 14 amino acids. Germline V gene data show CDR1 as ENHRY and CDR2 as SYGVKD. V was pared by 6 bases and J by 7 bases, with 16 bases between. The CDR3: CAISSDRPLQPQHF. As DNA, the CDR3 is TGTGCCATCAGCTCTGACAGGCCCCTCCAGCCCCAGCATTTT.

J is TRBJ2-7 and V is TRBV20-1, with 7 bases matching TRBD1. Germline-derived CDR1 and CDR2 are DFQATT and SNEGSKA (reference sequence). V was pared by 6 bases and J by 1 base, with 6 bases of the junction left unmatched. The CDR3 is made up of 13 amino acids. The CDR3 DNA reads as TGCAGTGCACCGACAGGGTCATCCTACGAGCAGTACTTC. Translated: CSAPTGSSYEQYF.